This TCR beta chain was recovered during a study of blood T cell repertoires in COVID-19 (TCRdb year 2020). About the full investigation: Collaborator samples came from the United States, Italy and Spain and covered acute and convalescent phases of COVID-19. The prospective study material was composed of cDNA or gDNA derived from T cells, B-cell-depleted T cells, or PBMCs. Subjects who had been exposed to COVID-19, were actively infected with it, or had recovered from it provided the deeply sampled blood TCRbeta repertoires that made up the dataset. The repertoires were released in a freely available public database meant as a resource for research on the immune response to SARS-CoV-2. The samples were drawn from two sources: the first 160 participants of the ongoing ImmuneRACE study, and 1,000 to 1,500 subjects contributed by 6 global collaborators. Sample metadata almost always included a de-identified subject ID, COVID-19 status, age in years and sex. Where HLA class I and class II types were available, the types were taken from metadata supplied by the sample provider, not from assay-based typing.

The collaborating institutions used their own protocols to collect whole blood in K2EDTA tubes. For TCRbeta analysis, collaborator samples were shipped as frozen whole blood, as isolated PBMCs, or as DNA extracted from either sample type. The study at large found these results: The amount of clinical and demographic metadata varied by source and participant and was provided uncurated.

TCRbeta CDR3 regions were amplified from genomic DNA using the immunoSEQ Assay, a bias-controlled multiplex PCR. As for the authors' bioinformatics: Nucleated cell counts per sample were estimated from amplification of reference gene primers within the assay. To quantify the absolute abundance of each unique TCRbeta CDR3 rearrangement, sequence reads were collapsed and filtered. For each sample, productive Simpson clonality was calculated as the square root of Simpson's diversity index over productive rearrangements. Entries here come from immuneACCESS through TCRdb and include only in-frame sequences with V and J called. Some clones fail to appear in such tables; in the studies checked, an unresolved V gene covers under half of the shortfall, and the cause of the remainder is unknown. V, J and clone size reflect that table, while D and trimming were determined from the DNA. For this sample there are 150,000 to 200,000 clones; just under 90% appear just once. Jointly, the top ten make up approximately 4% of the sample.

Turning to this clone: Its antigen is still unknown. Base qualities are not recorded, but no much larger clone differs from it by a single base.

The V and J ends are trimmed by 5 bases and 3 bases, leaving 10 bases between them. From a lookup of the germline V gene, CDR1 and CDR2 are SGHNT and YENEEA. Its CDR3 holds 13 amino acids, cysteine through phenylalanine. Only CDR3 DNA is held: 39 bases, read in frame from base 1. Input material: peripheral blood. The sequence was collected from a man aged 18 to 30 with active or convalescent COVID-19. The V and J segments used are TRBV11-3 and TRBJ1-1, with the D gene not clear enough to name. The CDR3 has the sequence CASSLTRYTEAFF. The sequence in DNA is TGTGCCAGCAGCCTAACTAGGTACACTGAAGCTTTCTTT. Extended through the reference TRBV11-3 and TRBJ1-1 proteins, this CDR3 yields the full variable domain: EAGVVQSPRYKIIEKKQPVAFWCNPISGHNTLYWYLQNLGQGPELLIRYENEEAVDDSQLPKDRFSAERLKGVDSTLKIQPAELGDSAVYLCASSLTRYTEAFFGQGTRLTVV.